This TCR beta chain was identified in a study of blood T cell repertoires in COVID-19. Study-level background: Italy, Spain and the United States were the sources of the convalescent and acute COVID-19 samples. Sources were T cells, B-cell-depleted T cells, or PBMCs; the material itself was cDNA or gDNA.

This CDR3 has 16 residues. Germline CDR1 reads LGHDT; CDR2 reads YNNKEL (reference sequence). The junction had 4 bases not matched to a gene; V was cut back by 1 base and J by 5 bases. Authors' methods: Nucleated cell number was recorded as an estimate derived from reference gene primer amplification. Here immunoSEQ multiplex PCR was the method, and the copy in TCRdb shows in-frame clones only, minus some. That table gives V, J and clone size, and the DNA gave D and trimming. In the table there are around 50,000 clones, roughly 90% of which are singletons. Sequenced sample: peripheral blood. V usage is TRBV3-1 (or the pseudogene TRBV3-2) and J usage is TRBJ2-5; TRBD2 matches at 13 bases. This clonotype was sampled from a human donor in a cohort sampled during active COVID-19. The CDR3: CASSQALAGGTETQYF. The DNA of the CDR3 is TGTGCCAGCAGCCAAGCACTAGCGGGGGGGACTGAGACCCAGTACTTC.